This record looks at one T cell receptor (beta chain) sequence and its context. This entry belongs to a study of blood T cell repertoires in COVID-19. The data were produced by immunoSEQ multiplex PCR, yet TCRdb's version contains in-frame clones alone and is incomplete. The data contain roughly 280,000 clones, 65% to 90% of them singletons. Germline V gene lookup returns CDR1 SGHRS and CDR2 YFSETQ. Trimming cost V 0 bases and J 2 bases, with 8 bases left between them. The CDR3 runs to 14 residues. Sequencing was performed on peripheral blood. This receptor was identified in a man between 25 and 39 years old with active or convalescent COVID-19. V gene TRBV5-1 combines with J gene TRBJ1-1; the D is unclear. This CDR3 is CASSLANFNTEAFF. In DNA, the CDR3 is TGCGCCAGCAGCTTGGCCAACTTCAACACTGAAGCTTTCTTT.